This T cell receptor beta chain was captured in a study of cytomegalovirus exposure and HLA in healthy donors. Overall study: Around 190 million T cells yielded more than 95 million unique TCR beta sequences, as an earlier analysis found. Findings of the study overall: Previously analyzed data showed that most TCR beta V segments were productive at a frequency of about 90% or about 30%.

The PCR made use of 60 Vbeta and 13 Jbeta primers. Authors' processing steps: A later analysis counted 65 million to 90 million unique TCR beta chains, 10 million to 12 million shared. Some clones are missing from TCRdb's copy, which holds only in-frame ones; the method was immunoSEQ multiplex PCR. V, J and clone size were drawn from that table, and D and trimming were deduced from the DNA. The sample lists 100,000 to 150,000 clones, nearly 80% seen once, with roughly 5.9% in the top ten. The CDR3 is 13 residues long. With 6 bases removed from V and 5 bases from J, the gap between germline ends came to 11 bases. The germline gives CDR1 MDHEN, CDR2 SYDVKM. Sampled while nominally healthy, donors likely had unrecorded immune exposures. On this clone: Its matching antigen is unknown.

The sample consisted of PBMCs. This rearrangement joins TRBV28 to TRBJ2-1; a weak D match, TRBD2 (5 bases). The TCR was taken from a woman aged 40 to 50 in good health and CMV-seronegative. CDR3 amino acids: CASRRSGNNEQFF. CDR3 bases: TGTGCCAGCAGACGGAGCGGCAACAATGAGCAGTTCTTC.